Given below is one T cell receptor beta chain in context. The time point was: persistent/refractory GD, antithyroid drugs over 5 years with positive TRAb. From RNA extracted from PBMCs, the TCR library was made. This record comes from a study of regulatory T cells in long-lasting Graves disease. After removal of 3 bases from V and 1 base from J, the junction contained 12 bases not matched to a gene. Germline loops: CDR1 DFQATT, CDR2 SNEGSKA (reference sequence). The length of the CDR3 is 17 residues. HTBI primers from iRepertoire and Arm-PCR of CDR3 regions yielded the TCR beta libraries. TCRdb fed the multiplex PCR reads into MiXCR, producing one record per CDR3 protein. Of 600,000 to 800,000 distinct CDR3 sequences listed, about 30% were seen once; the top ten hold under 50%.

This receptor was taken from a female donor with Graves disease. This sample comprised peripheral blood mononuclear cells (PBMCs), obtained when the disease was refractory, from a patient treated with antithyroid drugs. The chain links TRBV20-1 to TRBJ2-7, with 10 nucleotides matching TRBD1. Written as DNA, the CDR3 is TGCAGTGCTAGGAGTCCCCTGGACAGGGGGAAGTCCTACGAGCAGTACTTC. Translation gives CSARSPLDRGKSYEQYF.